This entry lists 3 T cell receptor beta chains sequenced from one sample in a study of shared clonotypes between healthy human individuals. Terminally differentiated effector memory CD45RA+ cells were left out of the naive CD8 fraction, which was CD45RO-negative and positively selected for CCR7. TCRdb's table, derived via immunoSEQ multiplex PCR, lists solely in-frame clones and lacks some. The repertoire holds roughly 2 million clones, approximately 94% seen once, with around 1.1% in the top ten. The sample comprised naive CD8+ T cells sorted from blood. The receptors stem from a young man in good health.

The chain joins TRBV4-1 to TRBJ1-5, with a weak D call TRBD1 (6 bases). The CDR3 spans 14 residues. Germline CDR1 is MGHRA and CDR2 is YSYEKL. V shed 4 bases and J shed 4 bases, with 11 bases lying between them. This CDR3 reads CASSPDSLNQPQHF. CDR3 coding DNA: TGCGCCAGCAGCCCGGACAGCCTTAATCAGCCCCAGCATTTT.

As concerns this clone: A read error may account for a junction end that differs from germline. The CDR3 region has the DNA TGTGCCAGCAGTTCCCCAACAGGGGGAATGACTTTT. Its translation is CASSSPTGGMTF. This chain uses TRBV6-5 with TRBJ1-4; 8 positions match TRBD1. CDR3 size: 12 residues. The germline gives CDR1 MNHEY, CDR2 SVGAGI.

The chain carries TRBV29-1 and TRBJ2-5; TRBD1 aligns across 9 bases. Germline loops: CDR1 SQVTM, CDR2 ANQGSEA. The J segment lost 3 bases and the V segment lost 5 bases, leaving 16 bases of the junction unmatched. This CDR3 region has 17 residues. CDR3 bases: TGCAGCGTTCGCGATCAATCTTCACGACAGGGGGAAGAGACCCAGTACTTC. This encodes CSVRDQSSRQGEETQYF.